This T cell receptor (beta chain) comes out of a study of spatial heterogeneity in lung cancer. Study details: Raw reads contained each unique TCR and UMI combination more than ten times on average.

Noted time point: sample taken at primary tumor resection. Whole RNA came from tumor, nontumor lung or frozen PBMC and was sequenced without being sorted. The CDR3 consists of 13 residues. CDR1 is MNHEY and CDR2 is SVGEGT in the germline V gene. Between the trimmed V and J ends, which lost 10 bases and 3 bases, there was a span of 16 bases. Every cDNA TCR molecule received its own unique molecular identifier. One entry per CDR3 protein, called by TCRdb with MiXCR from the 5' RACE reads. The table has over 950 distinct CDR3 sequences, around 13% seen once; the top ten hold about 17%. This clonotype was recorded at least ten times.

The sequence was obtained from a male donor with early-stage non-small cell lung cancer. Sequenced here: normal lung tissue next to the tumor, sampled at surgery. The V gene is TRBV6-2 or TRBV6-3, the J gene TRBJ2-7; D is perhaps TRBD1 (6 bases). CDR3 coding DNA: TGTGCCACTGTAGGACAGTCCTACTACGAGCAGTACTTC. Its translation is CATVGQSYYEQYF.